This T cell receptor beta chain was profiled in a study of metastatic and nonmetastatic thyroid tumors. Study context: Patients with malignant and benign thyroid disease provided blood and tumor or nodule tissue, whose repertoires were compared.

Patients were all untreated before their thyroid surgery. Study results and limitations: The study reportedly found significantly higher TCR beta diversity in malignant thyroid tumors than benign nodules, in blood and tumor.

Authors' processing steps: A classifier of distant metastasis in papillary thyroid cancer was built from CDR3 differences (across clinicopathological groups). With MiXCR, TCRdb reprocessed the PCR reads. TCRdb assigned the V and J calls; the authors' analysis was not used. Of roughly 12,000 clones listed, roughly 27% are singletons. This clone was found many times. Its antigen is not identified. This clonotype was obtained from a female donor with papillary thyroid cancer or a benign thyroid nodule (not recorded which). Some clones in this sample may be carry-over from other donors' samples. The sample consisted of tumor tissue.

CDR3 DNA: TGTGCCAGCAGCAGGGGGACCGCCTTGGCGCAGTATTTT. Protein product: CASSRGTALAQYF. V gene TRBV5-8 combines with J gene TRBJ2-3; TRBD1 is a possible D gene (6 bases). The V and J ends lost 4 bases and 10 bases respectively, with 16 bases between them. The CDR3 has 13 residues. Germline values: CDR1 SGHTS, CDR2 YDEGEE.